Below, 5 T cell receptor beta chains from the same sample are listed, as sequenced in a study of technical replicates of blood from a handful of donors. Profiling relied on immunoSEQ multiplex PCR, and the TCRdb table lists in-frame clones only, not all of them. The sample yields tens of thousands of clones, roughly 98% seen once. Material: T cells isolated from PBMCs. The source of these receptors is a human donor in good health.

The J gene is TRBJ1-2, the V gene TRBV29-1; TRBD1 is a possible D gene (5 bases). In germline, CDR1 is SQVTM, CDR2 ANQGSEA. V lost 0 bases, J lost 6 bases, and 8 bases lay in between. CDR3 size: 12 residues. This CDR3 is CSVEEDKNGYTF. DNA of the CDR3: TGCAGCGTTGAAGAGGACAAGAATGGCTACACCTTC.

This chain uses TRBV5-4 with TRBJ2-2; 7 bases are shared with TRBD2. V shed 4 bases and J 0 bases; nucleotides not matched to a gene: 6. Germline CDR1 and CDR2: SGHNT and YYREEE (reference sequence). The CDR3 is 16 amino acids. The CDR3 protein is CASSAGGLANTGELFF. The CDR3 DNA is TGTGCCAGCAGCGCCGGCGGACTAGCGAACACCGGGGAGCTGTTTTTT.

The rearrangement uses TRBV7-9 and TRBJ1-1, with 7 bases matching TRBD1. The junction had 6 bases not matched to a gene; V was cut back by 0 bases and J by 2 bases. Germline V gene data show CDR1 as SEHNR and CDR2 as FQNEAQ (reference sequence). The CDR3 covers 16 residues. CDR3 sequence: CASSLAWQGVNTEAFF. The CDR3, as DNA: TGTGCCAGCAGCTTAGCCTGGCAGGGGGTCAACACTGAAGCTTTCTTT.

Remarks on this clone: This sample also contains other DNA sequences that code for the same CDR3. The gene calls are TRBV29-1 and TRBJ2-7; maybe TRBD1 (5 bases). Germline V gene sequence: CDR1 SQVTM, CDR2 ANQGSEA. Trimming cost V 6 bases and J 0 bases, with 6 bases left between them. The CDR3 sequence is 11 residues long. CDR3 sequence: CSVDSSYEQYF. The CDR3 DNA is TGCAGCGTCGACAGCTCCTACGAGCAGTACTTC.

The chain combines TRBV29-1 with TRBJ2-7; TRBD2 is a possible D gene (5 bases). The CDR3 loop spans 12 amino acids. The V gene's germline CDR1 is SQVTM and CDR2 ANQGSEA. V lost 4 bases to trimming and J lost 2 bases, with 9 bases between them. The CDR3 spells CSVVAGTYEQYF. The DNA for the CDR3 is TGCAGCGTTGTTGCCGGGACCTACGAGCAGTACTTC.